This passage covers 17 T cell receptor beta chains from one sample sequenced in a study of shared clonotypes between healthy human individuals. Assay used: immunoSEQ multiplex PCR; TCRdb lists only in-frame clones, some missing. This sample has approximately 320,000 clones; about nine tenths occur once, and the top ten carry roughly 15%. The sample comprised memory CD8+ T cells sorted from blood. This sample's subset: CD45RO+ cells pooled with CCR7-negative TemRA cells. These receptors all stem from a man younger than 35 in good health.

This clone was recorded once. The chain links TRBV14 to TRBJ2-7, with D possibly matching TRBD1 (6 bases). V was clipped by 0 bases and J by 3 bases, with 6 bases between them. Looked up from germline, CDR1 is SGHDN and CDR2 is FVKESK. The CDR3 covers 13 residues. CDR3 region: CASSQDRGYEQYF. DNA of the CDR3: TGTGCCAGCAGCCAAGACAGGGGCTACGAGCAGTACTTC.

The chain uses TRBV29-1 and TRBJ2-7, with 10 bases matching TRBD1. Germline CDR1 reads SQVTM; CDR2 reads ANQGSEA. The CDR3 sequence is 13 residues long. After removal of 1 base from V and 6 bases from J, the junction contained 3 bases not matched to a gene. CDR3 bases: TGCAGCGTTGAAGGACAGGGGGCAGCCGAGCAGTACTTC. Protein product: CSVEGQGAAEQYF.

J is TRBJ1-2 and V is TRBV5-1; TRBD1 might be the D (5 bases). Germline V gene data show CDR1 as SGHRS and CDR2 as YFSETQ. The V end was cut by 6 bases, the J end by 3 bases, with 18 bases between. This CDR3 is built from 15 residues. This chain's CDR3 is CASTPLSGGDYGYTF. The CDR3, as DNA: TGCGCCAGCACCCCACTCTCTGGGGGGGACTATGGCTACACCTTC.

The chain joins TRBV11-2 to TRBJ2-1; tentative D call: TRBD1 (5 bases). V was clipped by 5 bases and J by 10 bases, with 24 bases between them. There are 16 residues in the CDR3. Germline-derived CDR1 and CDR2 are SGHAT and FQNNGV. CDR3 loop: CASSPVDVTASGEQFF. The CDR3 DNA follows: TGTGCCAGCAGCCCGGTTGATGTGACAGCCTCCGGGGAGCAGTTCTTC.

The chain joins TRBV2 to TRBJ2-7; 12 positions match TRBD2. The ends lost 2 bases at V and 3 bases at J; junction bases unmatched: 2. Germline V gene lookup returns CDR1 SNHLY and CDR2 FYNNEI. The CDR3 runs to 15 residues. The chain's CDR3 is CASSEWTSGDYEQYF. The CDR3 region has the DNA TGTGCCAGCAGTGAATGGACTAGCGGGGACTACGAGCAGTACTTC. The full variable domain, in which reference TRBV2 and TRBJ2-7 provide the parts outside the CDR3, is EPEVTQTPSHQVTQMGQEVILRCVPISNHLYFYWYRQILGQKVEFLVSFYNNEISEKSEIFDDQFSVERPDGSNFTLKIRSTKLEDSAMYFCASSEWTSGDYEQYFGPGTRLTVT.

This clone appeared a single time. The genes are TRBV5-6 and TRBJ2-7, with D tentatively TRBD2 (5 bases). Germline CDR1 is SGHDT and CDR2 is YYEEEE. V was trimmed by 2 bases and J by 5 bases, leaving 17 bases between them. This CDR3 contains 15 residues. CDR3 sequence (DNA): TGTGCCAGCAGCTTTGAAGCGGAGAAGGTAGACGAGCAGTACTTC. Translated, it gives CASSFEAEKVDEQYF.

Notes on this clone: The germline gene is not matched at one end of the junction; a read error may be the cause. This chain joins TRBV27 and TRBJ1-1; 8 bases are a match to TRBD1. CDR3 length: 15 residues. CDR1 is MNHEY and CDR2 is SMNVEV in the germline V gene (reference sequence). CDR3 protein: CASSLLYRGNAEAFF. CDR3 DNA sequence: TGTGCCAGCAGTTTATTATACAGGGGGAACGCTGAAGCTTTCTTT.

This clone was observed once. J is TRBJ2-7 and V is TRBV2, with TRBD1 identical over 8 bases. V trimming: 7 bases; J trimming: 3 bases; junction bases outside the gene matches: 11. The germline V gene encodes CDR1 SNHLY and CDR2 FYNNEI. This CDR3 comprises 15 residues. CDR3: CASTDRDRPFYEQYF. The CDR3 DNA is TGTGCCAGCACCGACCGGGACAGGCCGTTCTACGAGCAGTACTTC.

This clone was detected only a few times. This chain uses TRBV5-1 with TRBJ2-7, with D unresolved. The CDR3 has 13 amino acids. The V end was cut by 2 bases, the J end by 1 base, with 7 bases between. The germline CDR1 and CDR2 sequences are SGHRS and YFSETQ. In DNA form, the CDR3 reads TGCGCCAGCAGCTTCGGAATTTCCTACGAGCAGTACTTC. Its protein is CASSFGISYEQYF.

This chain links TRBV6-6 with TRBJ2-1; the match to TRBD2 covers 7 bases. The germline CDR1 and CDR2 sequences are MNHNY and SVGAGI (reference sequence). The CDR3 runs 16 residues. J gave up 0 bases and V 0 bases, and 2 bases lay outside the gene matches. The chain's CDR3 is CASSYSLADSYNEQFF. The CDR3 coding sequence is TGTGCCAGCAGTTACTCCCTAGCGGACTCCTACAATGAGCAGTTCTTC.

The genes are TRBV29-1 and TRBJ1-1, with 7 nucleotides matching TRBD1. The CDR3 covers 13 residues. J was trimmed by 0 bases and V by 6 bases; bases with no gene match: 4. Germline CDR1 and CDR2: SQVTM and ANQGSEA. In nucleotides, the CDR3 is TGCAGCGTACTGACAGGGATGAACACTGAAGCTTTCTTT. Translating gives CSVLTGMNTEAFF.

This clone came up many times. V and J are TRBV6-1 and TRBJ1-1; D is perhaps TRBD1 (5 bases). V was clipped by 3 bases and J by 4 bases, with 12 bases between them. The CDR3 spans 14 residues. The germline V gene encodes CDR1 MNHNS and CDR2 SASEGT. The CDR3 region has the DNA TGTGCCAGCAGTGATTGGATGGGGGTCACTGAAGCTTTCTTT. It specifies CASSDWMGVTEAFF.

The chain links TRBV7-9 to TRBJ2-7; D unclear. There are 12 residues in the CDR3. The germline V gene encodes CDR1 SEHNR and CDR2 FQNEAQ (reference sequence). Deletions cut 6 bases from V and 4 bases from J, with 10 bases between. Written as DNA, the CDR3 is TGTGCCAGCAGTTCCGGACCGTACGAGCAGTACTTC. Protein product: CASSSGPYEQYF.

This rearrangement joins TRBV5-1 to TRBJ2-7; D is perhaps TRBD1 or TRBD2 (5 bases each). Per the germline V gene, CDR1 is SGHRS and CDR2 is YFSETQ. With 2 bases removed from V and 6 bases from J, the gap between germline ends came to 15 bases. The CDR3 covers 14 residues. The CDR3 region is CASSFGTAAIEQYF. CDR3 nucleotide sequence: TGCGCCAGCAGCTTCGGGACGGCGGCGATCGAGCAGTACTTC. The full variable domain, rest sourced from reference TRBV5-1 and TRBJ2-7, is KAGVTQTPRYLIKTRGQQVTLSCSPISGHRSVSWYQQTPGQGLQFLFEYFSETQRNKGNFPGRFSGRQFSNSRSEMNVSTLELGDSALYLCASSFGTAAIEQYFGPGTRLTVT.

The rearrangement joins TRBV7-8 to TRBJ2-5; D call uncertain. V was trimmed by 3 bases and J by 3 bases, leaving 11 bases between them. Germline CDR1 reads SGHVS; CDR2 reads FQNEAQ. The CDR3 runs to 14 residues. CDR3 protein: CASSFPRQKETQYF. CDR3 nucleotide sequence: TGTGCCAGCAGCTTCCCCAGACAAAAAGAGACCCAGTACTTC.

The chain is built from TRBV7-9 and TRBJ1-1; perhaps TRBD1 as D (6 bases). The CDR3 is 15 residues long. CDR1 and CDR2 (germline): SEHNR, FQNEAQ (reference sequence). The V end lost 5 bases, the J end lost 1 base, and 14 bases lay between the germline ends. CDR3 region: CASSRSEQGNTEAFF. DNA of the CDR3: TGTGCCAGCAGCCGATCCGAACAGGGGAACACTGAAGCTTTCTTT.

V usage is TRBV30 and J usage is TRBJ2-7; D gene unclear. This CDR3 has 13 amino acids. Germline V lookup: CDR1 GTSNPN, CDR2 SVGIG (reference sequence). The V gene lost 4 bases and the J gene lost 5 bases, with 15 bases spanning the gap. The chain's CDR3 is CAWISAISNEQYF. The CDR3 bases are TGTGCCTGGATCTCAGCGATTTCTAACGAGCAGTACTTC.